This TCR beta chain emerged from a study of T cell changes during pregnancy in multiple sclerosis. This CDR3 has 14 residues. Germline V lookup: CDR1 SGHVS, CDR2 FQNEAQ. V was clipped by 4 bases and J by 2 bases, with 10 bases between them. Method: immunoSEQ multiplex PCR; TCRdb's copy keeps in-frame clones and lacks some. The sample consists of 50,000 to 65,000 clones, over 85% of them appearing once. The receptor's source is a female donor with multiple sclerosis, enrolled in a pregnancy study. The material sequenced was CD8+ T cells from peripheral blood mononuclear cells, taken in the second trimester of pregnancy. The rearrangement joins TRBV7-8 to TRBJ2-3, with D unclear. CDR3 loop: CASSSRTATDTQYF. The CDR3 nucleotides read TGTGCCAGCAGCTCACGAACTGCCACAGATACGCAGTATTTT.